What follows describes a single T cell receptor beta chain. Its antigen is not identified. V was clipped by 3 bases and J by 2 bases; unmatched bases: 6. Germline CDR1 is DFQATT and CDR2 is SNEGSKA (reference sequence). The CDR3 has 15 amino acids. The sample originates from a study of T cell repertoires in cytomegalovirus infection. Whole-study findings and limits: HLA-C-restricted, CMV-specific TCR beta clonotypes were dominant ex vivo.

TCRdb re-analysed the reads in MiXCR, keeping a single row per CDR3 protein. The sample lists a few hundred thousand distinct CDR3 sequences; 20% to 25% were seen once. The chain joins TRBV20-1 to TRBJ2-5; 10 bases map to TRBD2. This specimen was cultured PBMCs, taken from culture after CMV antigen stimulation. The clonotype originates from a human donor in good health (CMV status not recorded). Some clones in this sample may be carry-over from other donors' samples. CDR3 DNA sequence: TGCAGTGCTAGTGGGCTAGCGGGAGTTCAAGAGACCCAGTACTTC. This encodes CSASGLAGVQETQYF.